This T cell receptor (beta chain) was identified during a study of T-cell memory formation after mild COVID-19. This CDR3 has 15 amino acids. Per germline, CDR1 MNHNY and CDR2 SVGAGI (reference sequence). As concerns this clonotype: A read error may produce the germline difference seen at one junction end.

With constant-segment primers, 5'RACE yielded cDNA libraries of TCR alpha and TCR beta that carried sample barcodes and UMIs. TCRdb reprocessed the 5' RACE reads via MiXCR and lists one record per CDR3 protein. Among 450,000 or so distinct CDR3 sequences listed, approximately 20% were seen once. The receptor comes from an adult woman who had mild COVID-19 (a few samples of this study predate the infection). Cell type and time point are not known. Sequencing input: PBMCs or a T cell subset sorted from them (not recorded which). This chain connects TRBV6-6 to TRBJ2-1; D possibly corresponds to TRBD2 (7 bases). The CDR3 nucleotides read TGTGCCAGCAGCGAGCGGGACAAGGCATACACTGAGCAGTTCTTC. Amino acids: CASSERDKAYTEQFF.